The clone carrying this T cell receptor beta chain has just a few counts. This sample is drawn from a study of molecular identifiers for immune sequencing clone quantification. Per the germline V gene, CDR1 is MNHNY and CDR2 is SVGAGI (reference sequence). CDR3 length: 14 residues. With V trimmed by 6 bases and J by 7 bases, 11 bases remained unmatched. One entry per CDR3 protein results from TCRdb running MiXCR on the PCR reads. The table records hundreds of thousands of distinct CDR3 sequences, roughly 23% of them present only once. Sequenced sample: naive CD8+ T cells from blood, with Jurkat cell RNA spiked in. The sample's subset: FACS-sorted CD8+CD4-CCR7+CD45RA+ naive T cells. This TCR was sampled from a human donor in good health. Some libraries in this study had Jurkat cell RNA spiked in. The chain uses TRBV6-6 and TRBJ2-7; 8 nucleotides line up with TRBD2. The CDR3 region has the DNA TGTGCCAGCAGCCCACTAGCGGTCGACGGAGAGCAGTACTTC. Translation: CASSPLAVDGEQYF.